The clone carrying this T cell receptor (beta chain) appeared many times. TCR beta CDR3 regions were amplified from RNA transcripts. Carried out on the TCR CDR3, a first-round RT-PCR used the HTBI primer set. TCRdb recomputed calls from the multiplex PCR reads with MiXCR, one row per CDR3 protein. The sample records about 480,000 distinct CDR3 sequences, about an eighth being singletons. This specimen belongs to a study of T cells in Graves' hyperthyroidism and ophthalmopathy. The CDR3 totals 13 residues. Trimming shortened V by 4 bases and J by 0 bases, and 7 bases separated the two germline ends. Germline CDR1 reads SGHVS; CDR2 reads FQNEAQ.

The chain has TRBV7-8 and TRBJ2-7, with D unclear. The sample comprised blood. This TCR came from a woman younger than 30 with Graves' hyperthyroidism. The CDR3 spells CASSSQSSYEQYV. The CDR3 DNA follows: TGTGCCAGCAGCTCACAGAGCTCCTACGAGCAGTACGTC.